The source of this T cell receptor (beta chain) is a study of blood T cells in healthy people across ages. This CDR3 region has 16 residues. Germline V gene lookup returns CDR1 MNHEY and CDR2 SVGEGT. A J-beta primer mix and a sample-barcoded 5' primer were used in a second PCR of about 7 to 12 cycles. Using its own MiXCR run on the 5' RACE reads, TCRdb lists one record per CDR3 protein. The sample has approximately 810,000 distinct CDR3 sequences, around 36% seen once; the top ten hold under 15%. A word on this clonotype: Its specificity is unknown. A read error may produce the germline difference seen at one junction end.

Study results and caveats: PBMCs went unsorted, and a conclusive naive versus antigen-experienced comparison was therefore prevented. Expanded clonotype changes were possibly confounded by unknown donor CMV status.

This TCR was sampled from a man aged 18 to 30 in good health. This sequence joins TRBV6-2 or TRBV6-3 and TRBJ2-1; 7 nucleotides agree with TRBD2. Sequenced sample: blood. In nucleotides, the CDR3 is TGTGCCAGCAGTTACTCGATCCAGCGGGACTACAATGAGCCGTTCTTC. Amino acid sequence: CASSYSIQRDYNEPFF.